This paragraph reports one T cell receptor (beta chain). Antigen: not known. The record originates from a study of Ad26.COV2.S vaccination and SARS-CoV-2 variants. Study outcomes and limitations: Greater spike-specific TCR breadth was seen in vaccine recipients than in placebo recipients. Overall T cell responses may have been underestimated by the analyses of TCR breadth and depth.

CDR3 length: 14 amino acids. Trimming cost V 4 bases and J 4 bases, with 14 bases left between them. The germline gives CDR1 SGHNT, CDR2 YYREEE (reference sequence). Sequencing was performed with immunoSEQ multiplex PCR; in TCRdb, only in-frame clones are kept and a portion is missing. The repertoire consists of some 350,000 clones, with about 91% occurring once and the leading ten covering 3.5% to 4.5%. This chain joins TRBV5-4 and TRBJ2-5; tentatively, D is TRBD1 or TRBD2 (6 bases each). The TCR sequence derives from a human donor who had recovered from COVID-19. Sequencing was performed on peripheral blood, taken after recovery from COVID-19. The CDR3 sequence is CASSLVGGRETQYF. The DNA of the CDR3 is TGTGCCAGCAGCCTGGTCGGGGGCCGAGAGACCCAGTACTTC.